These 27 T cell receptor beta chains came from one sample sequenced in a study of blood T cell repertoires in COVID-19 (dated by TCRdb to about 2020). Libraries were built with the immunoSEQ multiplex PCR assay. TCRdb took this table from immuneACCESS and kept in-frame rearrangements with V and J called. Such tables lack part of the clones; where checked against another copy, unresolved V genes explain under half of the gap, and the rest is unexplained. For this sample there are 45,000 to 55,000 clones; around 91% appear just once. Of the sample, around 3% falls within the top ten clones. What was sequenced was peripheral blood. The receptors were gathered from a human donor in a cohort sampled during active COVID-19.

CDR3: CASSHNLGGNEQFF. CDR3 coding DNA: TGTGCCAGCAGCCACAACTTGGGGGGAAATGAGCAGTTCTTC. The gene calls are TRBV3-1 (or the pseudogene TRBV3-2) and TRBJ2-1, with TRBD2 as a possible D gene (6 bases). The ends were cut back, 3 bases at V and 7 bases at J, with 13 bases in the middle. CDR1 and CDR2 (germline): LGHDT, YNNKEL (reference sequence). The CDR3 spans 14 residues.

CDR3 loop: CASSRFGGETQYF. CDR3 nucleotide sequence: TGCGCCAGCAGCCGGTTTGGAGGGGAGACCCAGTACTTC. V and J are TRBV5-1 and TRBJ2-5, with TRBD2 as a possible D gene (6 bases). V lost 4 bases, J lost 5 bases, and 12 bases lay in between. This CDR3 is built from 13 residues. The germline CDR1 and CDR2 sequences are SGHRS and YFSETQ.

J is TRBJ2-2 and V is TRBV10-2; 8 nucleotides align to TRBD1. CDR1 is WSHSY and CDR2 is SAAADI in the germline V gene. The CDR3 loop spans 12 amino acids. The trim removed 8 bases at V and 5 bases at J, leaving 1 base unmatched. The CDR3 DNA is TGCGCCAGCCGGACAGGGACCGGGGAGCTGTTTTTT. Amino acid sequence: CASRTGTGELFF.

The V and J genes are TRBV5-1 and TRBJ1-2; 7 bases fit TRBD1. CDR1 is SGHRS, CDR2 YFSETQ, per germline. This CDR3 is built from 15 residues. V was pared by 0 bases and J by 7 bases, with 9 bases of the junction left unmatched. The CDR3 region is CASSLALGQLSGYTF. In nucleotides, the CDR3 is TGCGCCAGCAGCTTGGCTTTGGGACAGCTGAGTGGCTACACCTTC. Drawing the rest from reference TRBV5-1 and TRBJ1-2, the complete variable domain is KAGVTQTPRYLIKTRGQQVTLSCSPISGHRSVSWYQQTPGQGLQFLFEYFSETQRNKGNFPGRFSGRQFSNSRSEMNVSTLELGDSALYLCASSLALGQLSGYTFGSGTRLTVV.

This rearrangement joins TRBV24-1 to TRBJ2-5, with 12 nucleotides matching TRBD2. This CDR3 is 17 amino acids long. Germline CDR1 is KGHDR and CDR2 is SFDVKD. The J segment lost 0 bases and the V segment lost 4 bases, leaving 5 bases of the junction unmatched. Here the CDR3 reads CATSEYRLAGDQETQYF. In nucleotides, the CDR3 is TGTGCCACCAGTGAATATCGACTAGCGGGGGACCAAGAGACCCAGTACTTC.

This clone has just one count. The chain recombines TRBV27 with TRBJ2-7; 12 positions agree with TRBD2. The CDR3 runs to 14 residues. The J segment lost 6 bases and the V segment lost 6 bases, leaving 6 bases of the junction unmatched. Germline V lookup: CDR1 MNHEY, CDR2 SMNVEV (reference sequence). The CDR3 here is CASSPRLAGVEQYF. The CDR3 DNA reads as TGTGCCAGCAGCCCAAGACTAGCGGGAGTCGAGCAGTACTTC.

This chain links TRBV20-1 with TRBJ1-2, with 8 bases lining up with TRBD1. V lost 3 bases to trimming and J lost 4 bases; unmatched junction nucleotides: 13. CDR1 DFQATT and CDR2 SNEGSKA come from the germline V gene (reference sequence). The CDR3 consists of 16 residues. CDR3 nucleotide sequence: TGCAGTGCTAGTACACTGATGACAGGGGACCGCTATGGCTACACCTTC. It codes for CSASTLMTGDRYGYTF.

The chain combines TRBV6-4 with TRBJ2-3; 9 bases fit TRBD2. V dropped 0 bases and J dropped 7; count of bases not matched to a gene: 5. The CDR3 spans 15 residues. Germline V lookup: CDR1 MRHNA, CDR2 SNTAGT. CDR3: CASSDSLAGSNTQYF. The CDR3 bases are TGTGCCAGCAGTGACTCCCTAGCGGGATCAAATACGCAGTATTTT.

The chain is built from TRBV18 and TRBJ2-7; D unclear. The CDR3 loop spans 13 amino acids. Looked up from germline, CDR1 is KGHSH and CDR2 is LQKENI. V was pared by 3 bases and J by 5 bases, with 11 bases between. The CDR3 here is CASSPLAWNEQYF. CDR3 coding DNA: TGTGCCAGCTCACCGTTAGCCTGGAACGAGCAGTACTTC.

The CDR3 bases are TGTGCCAGCAGTGAATTCGGGGGGGCAGGTGGAAACACCATATATTTT. This encodes CASSEFGGAGGNTIYF. The rearrangement joins TRBV25-1 to TRBJ1-3; D may be TRBD1 (6 bases). The CDR3 extends over 16 amino acids. Trimming left V 1 base short and J 3 bases short, with 13 bases between. CDR1 is MGHDK, CDR2 SYGVNS, per germline.

CDR3 protein: CAWSKAGSSYEQYF. CDR3 nucleotide sequence: TGTGCCTGGAGCAAAGCGGGAAGCTCCTACGAGCAGTACTTC. The V gene is TRBV30, the J gene TRBJ2-7, with 7 bases aligning to TRBD2. With V trimmed by 3 bases and J by 0 bases, 5 bases remained unmatched. CDR1 and CDR2 (germline): GTSNPN, SVGIG (reference sequence). The CDR3 extends over 14 amino acids.

The chain recombines TRBV5-1 with TRBJ2-5; D not resolved. CDR1 SGHRS and CDR2 YFSETQ come from the germline V gene. V lost 0 bases to trimming and J lost 5 bases, with 8 bases between them. The CDR3 runs to 13 residues. CDR3 bases: TGCGCCAGCAGCTTGGGAGGCCGGGAGACCCAGTACTTC. Its translation is CASSLGGRETQYF.

This chain joins TRBV6-5 and TRBJ2-3; 12 bases align to TRBD2. This CDR3 contains 15 residues. Germline loops: CDR1 MNHEY, CDR2 SVGAGI. With 7 bases clipped from V and 2 bases from J, the junction kept 4 bases outside the gene matches. Here the CDR3 DNA reads TGTGCCAGCAAGCGACTAGCGGGGGACACAGATACGCAGTATTTT. It codes for CASKRLAGDTDTQYF.

The rearrangement links TRBV5-4 to TRBJ2-2, with 7 positions matching TRBD2. The CDR3 has 14 residues. Trimming cost V 0 bases and J 5 bases; bases outside gene matches: 1. Germline V lookup: CDR1 SGHNT, CDR2 YYREEE (reference sequence). CDR3 in DNA: TGTGCCAGCAGCTTGGGGGGAGGGACCGGGGAGCTGTTTTTT. This gives the protein CASSLGGGTGELFF. The whole variable domain, filled in from reference TRBV5-4 and TRBJ2-2, reads ETGVTQSPTHLIKTRGQQVTLRCSSQSGHNTVSWYQQALGQGPQFIFQYYREEENGRGNFPPRFSGLQFPNYSSELNVNALELDDSALYLCASSLGGGTGELFFGEGSRLTVL.

The chain's CDR3 is CATSRDGTSYEQYF. In DNA, the CDR3 is TGTGCCACCAGCAGAGACGGGACTTCCTACGAGCAGTACTTC. This sequence joins TRBV15 and TRBJ2-7; TRBD2 is a possible D gene (6 bases). The V end was cut by 0 bases, the J end by 1 base, with 7 bases between. Germline CDR1 reads LNHNV; CDR2 reads YYDKDF (reference sequence). This CDR3 is 14 amino acids long.

The genes are TRBV5-8 and TRBJ1-1; D not certain. CDR1 and CDR2 (germline): SGHTS, YDEGEE. This CDR3 has 14 residues. Deletions cut 2 bases from V and 2 bases from J, with 10 bases between. The CDR3 nucleotides are TGTGCCAGCAGCTTTCCCGGACTAAACACTGAAGCTTTCTTT. This sequence encodes CASSFPGLNTEAFF. Looking up the rest from reference TRBV5-8 and TRBJ1-1 gives the full variable domain: EAGVTQSPTHLIKTRGQQATLRCSPISGHTSVYWYQQALGLGLQFLLWYDEGEERNRGNFPPRFSGRQFPNYSSELNVNALELEDSALYLCASSFPGLNTEAFFGQGTRLTVV.

The J gene is TRBJ2-2, the V gene TRBV11-2, with D possibly matching TRBD1 (5 bases). This CDR3 is 15 amino acids long. From germline, CDR1 is SGHAT and CDR2 FQNNGV. V was clipped by 0 bases and J by 6 bases, with 11 bases between them. Here the CDR3 DNA reads TGTGCCAGCAGCTTAGAGTGGGGCAGGGCCGGGGAGCTGTTTTTT. It is translated as CASSLEWGRAGELFF. The variable domain in full, completed from reference TRBV11-2 and TRBJ2-2, reads EAGVAQSPRYKIIEKRQSVAFWCNPISGHATLYWYQQILGQGPKLLIQFQNNGVVDDSQLPKDRFSAERLKGVDSTLKIQPAKLEDSAVYLCASSLEWGRAGELFFGEGSRLTVL.

This sequence joins TRBV18 and TRBJ1-1; weak D call: TRBD1 (5 bases). CDR1 and CDR2 (germline): KGHSH, LQKENI. The V gene lost 2 bases and the J gene lost 7 bases, with 14 bases spanning the gap. The CDR3 runs to 14 residues. The chain's CDR3 is CASSPTQGGLEAFF. In DNA, the CDR3 is TGTGCCAGCTCACCAACCCAGGGAGGGCTTGAAGCTTTCTTT.

This rearrangement joins TRBV19 to TRBJ1-1; no clear D. V shed 9 bases and J shed 2 bases, with 10 bases lying between them. Germline V lookup: CDR1 LNHDA, CDR2 SQIVND (reference sequence). The CDR3 extends over 12 amino acids. The CDR3: CASDRGNTEAFF. The CDR3 nucleotides are TGTGCCAGCGATCGGGGTAACACTGAAGCTTTCTTT. Based on the CDR3 plus reference TRBV19 and TRBJ1-1, the full variable domain is DGGITQSPKYLFRKEGQNVTLSCEQNLNHDAMYWYRQDPGQGLRLIYYSQIVNDFQKGDIAEGYSVSREKKESFPLTVTSAQKNPTAFYLCASDRGNTEAFFGQGTRLTVV.

V gene TRBV7-2 combines with J gene TRBJ2-7; D might be TRBD1 (6 bases). This CDR3 has 15 amino acids. V shed 1 base and J shed 0 bases, with 10 bases lying between them. The germline V gene has CDR1 SGHTA and CDR2 FQGNSA. DNA of the CDR3: TGTGCCAGCAGCTTAGAGGGACAACCCTCCTACGAGCAGTACTTC. The encoded protein is CASSLEGQPSYEQYF. The entire variable domain, with the rest obtained from reference TRBV7-2 and TRBJ2-7, is as follows: GAGVSQSPSNKVTEKGKDVELRCDPISGHTALYWYRQSLGQGLEFLIYFQGNSAPDKSGLPSDRFSAERTGGSVSTLTIQRTQQEDSAVYLCASSLEGQPSYEQYFGPGTRLTVT.

The chain links TRBV10-3 to TRBJ2-7; possibly TRBD2 for D (5 bases). Deletions cut 8 bases from V and 5 bases from J, with 10 bases between. In germline, CDR1 is ENHRY, CDR2 SYGVKD. This CDR3 spans 11 amino acids. The CDR3 region has the DNA TGTGCCATCGCCCGGCGGGACGAGCAGTACTTC. Residues: CAIARRDEQYF.

V and J are TRBV27 and TRBJ2-3; 10 bases are shared with TRBD2. Trimming at V came to 7 bases and at J to 2 bases, leaving 9 bases not matched to a gene. The CDR3 loop spans 16 amino acids. The germline CDR1 and CDR2 sequences are MNHEY and SMNVEV (reference sequence). CDR3 bases: TGTGCCAGCACCACCTATGGGACTAGCGACACAGATACGCAGTATTTT. Translating it yields CASTTYGTSDTDTQYF.

This chain joins TRBV5-4 and TRBJ2-3; unclear D gene. V was trimmed by 1 base and J by 0 bases, leaving 15 bases between them. The CDR3 spans 17 residues. CDR1 is SGHNT, CDR2 YYREEE, per germline (reference sequence). The CDR3 DNA follows: TGTGCCAGCAGCTTGTACAGCCTCGAACCTAGCACAGATACGCAGTATTTT. It is translated as CASSLYSLEPSTDTQYF.

The CDR3 spells CASSHDPGKKAGNTIYF. In DNA form, the CDR3 reads TGTGCCAGCTCACACGATCCGGGGAAGAAGGCTGGAAACACCATATATTTT. This sequence joins TRBV18 and TRBJ1-3; D is uncertain. Germline V CDR1 and CDR2: KGHSH, LQKENI. Trimming shortened V by 4 bases and J by 2 bases, and 18 bases separated the two germline ends. The CDR3 length is 17 residues.

The chain carries TRBV27 and TRBJ2-2, with no clear D. The V end lost 5 bases, the J end lost 0 bases, and 4 bases lay between the germline ends. Germline V gene lookup returns CDR1 MNHEY and CDR2 SMNVEV (reference sequence). The CDR3 totals 13 residues. The CDR3 bases are TGTGCCAGCAGTCCTCCGAACACCGGGGAGCTGTTTTTT. It encodes CASSPPNTGELFF.

The sample holds a few counts of this clone. The chain combines TRBV5-1 with TRBJ2-1; 8 positions agree with TRBD1. Germline CDR1 is SGHRS and CDR2 is YFSETQ. V shed 4 bases, J shed 4 bases, and the junction held 7 bases outside the gene matches. The CDR3 sequence is 15 residues long. The CDR3 spells CASSPVTGEYNEQFF. Here the CDR3 DNA reads TGCGCCAGCAGCCCCGTGACAGGGGAATACAATGAGCAGTTCTTC.

This clone was found once. The chain combines TRBV12-3 or TRBV12-4 with TRBJ1-2; possible D gene TRBD1, 5 bases. There are 13 residues in the CDR3. V lost 3 bases and J 8 bases, leaving 13 bases between the germline ends. The CDR3 region has the DNA TGTGCCAGCAGTTTTTTGGGGGGAGGAGGCTACACCTTC. Translated, it gives CASSFLGGGGYTF.